What follows are 26 T cell receptor beta chains derived from one specimen sequenced in a study of T cells in women clearing cervical HPV infection listed by TCRdb under 2018. The library was made by the immunoSEQ multiplex PCR assay. TCRdb retrieved this table from immuneACCESS and kept in-frame rearrangements only. Not all clones are present; in checked studies, unresolved V genes account for under half, and no reason is known for the remainder. The sample table gives tens of thousands of clones. The ten largest account for around 0.98% of the sample. Sequencing input: blood buffy coat. Every receptor here comes from a woman aged 18-69 years with a cervical HPV16 infection that either progressed to CIN3+ or cleared (not recorded which).

Concerning this clone: The CDR3 extends 3 residues past the end of the read, so its final part is completed from the germline J gene. The chain is built from TRBV18 and TRBJ2-7; weak D call: TRBD1 (5 bases). This CDR3 spans 16 amino acids. V shed 2 bases and J shed 3 bases, with 17 bases lying between them. Germline V lookup: CDR1 KGHSH, CDR2 LQKENI. The CDR3 protein is CASSPGHLQALYEQYF. Incomplete CDR3 DNA: TGTGCCAGCTCACCAGGACACCTCCAAGCCCTCTACGAG.

As for this clone: Read coverage stops 3 residues before the CDR3 terminus; the germline J gene supplies the remainder. This chain joins TRBV2 and TRBJ1-6, with 12 bases matching TRBD1. This CDR3 contains 14 residues. CDR1 and CDR2 from the germline V gene are SNHLY and FYNNEI. Trimming took 8 bases from V and 7 from J; bases not matched to a gene: 3. The sequenced part of the CDR3 DNA is TGTGCCAGCTCGGGACAGGGGGCGAATTCACCC. Its protein product is CASSGQGANSP. The whole CDR3 is CASSGQGANSPLHF. The full variable domain, with the rest looked up from reference TRBV2 and TRBJ1-6, is EPEVTQTPSHQVTQMGQEVILRCVPISNHLYFYWYRQILGQKVEFLVSFYNNEISEKSEIFDDQFSVERPDGSNFTLKIRSTKLEDSAMYFCASSGQGANSPLHFGNGTRLTVT.

By frequency, this clone registers medium-sized (0.01 to 0.1%). The CDR3 end lies 3 residues beyond the end of the read and is filled in from the germline J gene. This rearrangement joins TRBV5-1 to TRBJ2-7; 9 bases fit TRBD1. Germline V CDR1 and CDR2: SGHRS, YFSETQ. The CDR3 contains 14 residues. The V and J ends lost 2 bases and 3 bases, in that order; junction bases with no gene match: 3. The sequenced CDR3 bases are TGCGCCAGCAGCTTCCCGGGACAGGGCTACGAG. Its protein product is CASSFPGQGYE. The full CDR3 sequence reads CASSFPGQGYEQYF.

About this clone itself: The read gets to within 3 residues of the CDR3 end, and the germline J gene fills in the rest. V and J are TRBV19 and TRBJ2-3; D might be TRBD2 (5 bases). Germline lookup yields CDR1 LNHDA and CDR2 SQIVND (reference sequence). The CDR3 loop spans 19 amino acids. The CDR3 is CASSISAAAVNGVNQPQYF. The covered CDR3 bases are TGTGCCAGTAGTATTAGCGCTGCAGCGGTCAATGGGGTTAATCAGCCG. Drawing the rest from reference TRBV19 and TRBJ2-3, the complete variable domain is DGGITQSPKYLFRKEGQNVTLSCEQNLNHDAMYWYRQDPGQGLRLIYYSQIVNDFQKGDIAEGYSVSREKKESFPLTVTSAQKNPTAFYLCASSISAAAVNGVNQPQYFGPGTRLTVL.

In regard to this clone: The read stops 3 residues short of the end of the CDR3; the missing end is completed from the germline J gene. The V call is TRBV7-8, the J call TRBJ2-1; 10 bases are a match to TRBD2. Germline assignment: CDR1 SGHVS and CDR2 FQNEAQ. This CDR3 region has 16 residues. Trimming removed 1 base from V and 6 bases from J; junction bases left unmatched: 6. The CDR3 loop reads CASSLGSGGIINEQFF. Incomplete CDR3 DNA: TGTGCCAGCAGCTTAGGTAGCGGGGGGATAATCAATGAG. Together with reference TRBV7-8 and TRBJ2-1, the CDR3 gives the full variable domain: GAGVSQSPRYKVAKRGQDVALRCDPISGHVSLFWYQQALGQGPEFLTYFQNEAQLDKSGLPSDRFFAERPEGSVSTLKIQRTQQEDSAVYLCASSLGSGGIINEQFFGPGTRLTVL.

To note about this clone: The observed sequence ends 3 residues before the CDR3 terminus, with the missing tail filled in from the germline J gene. The gene calls are TRBV12-3 or TRBV12-4 and TRBJ2-7; 7 nucleotides agree with TRBD1. After removal of 6 bases from V and 3 bases from J, the junction contained 11 bases not matched to a gene. The CDR3 has 15 amino acids. The CDR3 DNA, read in part, is TGTGCCAGCAGGACGTCCGGGACAGTGGGCTACGAG. Residues: CASRTSGTVGYE. The whole CDR3 reads CASRTSGTVGYEQYF.

Remarks on this clone: The read finishes 3 residues shy of the CDR3 end, and the germline J gene is used to complete it. The chain is built from TRBV10-1 and TRBJ2-2, with D unclear. The CDR3 is made up of 14 amino acids. V was pared by 2 bases and J by 5 bases, with 9 bases between. The V gene's germline CDR1 is WNHNN and CDR2 SYGVQD (reference sequence). The CDR3 DNA, read in part, is TGCGCCAGCAGTGAGAGACAAGGGACCGGGGAG. Encoded protein: CASSERQGTGE. The entire CDR3 protein reads CASSERQGTGELFF.

Turning to this clone: Sequencing ends 3 residues short of the CDR3 end; the germline J gene provides the rest. The chain has TRBV18 and TRBJ2-3; 7 bases line up with TRBD1. The V gene's germline CDR1 is KGHSH and CDR2 LQKENI. CDR3 length equals 17 residues. Losses at the gene ends were 4 bases for V and 6 bases for J; bases not matched to a gene: 16. Incomplete CDR3 DNA: TGTGCCAGCTCACACCCTATGAGGACAGGTCGGGGTGATACG. It encodes CASSHPMRTGRGDT. The complete CDR3 reads CASSHPMRTGRGDTQYF.

Note on this clone: Coverage ceases 3 residues before the CDR3 finishes, and the germline J gene fills in the end. The rearrangement joins TRBV20-1 to TRBJ1-5; TRBD1 matches at 9 bases. Germline assignment: CDR1 DFQATT and CDR2 SNEGSKA (reference sequence). The V and J ends lost 3 bases and 7 bases, in that order; junction bases with no gene match: 13. This CDR3 is built from 16 residues. Here the CDR3 reads CSASYGTGLPGQPQHF. The part of the CDR3 DNA that was read is TGCAGTGCTAGCTACGGGACAGGGCTCCCTGGGCAGCCC.

Worth noting for this clone: Coverage ceases 3 residues before the CDR3 finishes, and the germline J gene fills in the end. The chain carries TRBV19 and TRBJ1-3; 8 nucleotides match TRBD1. CDR3 length: 17 residues. V was pared by 5 bases and J by 0 bases, with 9 bases of the junction left unmatched. The germline gives CDR1 LNHDA, CDR2 SQIVND (reference sequence). The covered CDR3 bases are TGTGCCAGTAGTTCCAGGGGGCCCAAGAACTCTGGAAACACC. Translating it yields CASSSRGPKNSGNT. The whole CDR3 protein is CASSSRGPKNSGNTIYF.

Concerning this clone itself: The read ends 3 residues early relative to the CDR3; the germline J gene fills the gap. The rearrangement joins TRBV3-1 (or the pseudogene TRBV3-2) to TRBJ2-7, with a tentative D call TRBD1 (6 bases). The CDR3 loop spans 13 amino acids. Germline V CDR1 and CDR2: LGHDT, YNNKEL (reference sequence). V dropped 5 bases and J dropped 2 bases, with 10 bases sitting between them. Incomplete CDR3 DNA: TGTGCCAGCAGCGGGGACAATGCCTACGAG. It is translated as CASSGDNAYE. The entire CDR3 sequence reads CASSGDNAYEQYF.

Of note for this clone: Sequencing ends 3 residues short of the CDR3 end; the germline J gene provides the rest. The rearrangement links TRBV7-8 to TRBJ2-1; the D is unclear. V lost 3 bases and J lost 7, with 10 bases in between. The CDR3 is made up of 13 amino acids. The germline gives CDR1 SGHVS, CDR2 FQNEAQ. CDR3 loop: CASSLFDGNEQFF. The sequenced CDR3 bases are TGTGCCAGCAGCTTGTTCGACGGGAATGAG.

With respect to this clone: The CDR3 extends 3 residues past the end of the read, so its final part is completed from the germline J gene. This sequence joins TRBV19 and TRBJ1-5, with 9 bases lining up with TRBD1. The CDR3 consists of 15 residues. The germline gives CDR1 LNHDA, CDR2 SQIVND (reference sequence). V shed 4 bases, J shed 7 bases, and the junction held 8 bases outside the gene matches. Incomplete CDR3 DNA: TGTGCCAGTAGTACAACCGGGACAGGGAAGCAGCCC. This codes for CASSTTGTGKQP. The CDR3, in full, reads CASSTTGTGKQPQHF.

Here the CDR3 reads CASSEGRSLTPNYGYTF. The CDR3 bases that were read are TGTGCCAGCAGTGAGGGCAGGTCGCTAACCCCGAACTATGGC. The chain carries TRBV2 and TRBJ1-2; D not resolved. The read finishes 3 residues shy of the CDR3 end, and the germline J gene is used to complete it. The CDR3 covers 17 residues. Trimming removed 3 bases at V and 2 bases at J, with 19 bases between. The germline V gene has CDR1 SNHLY and CDR2 FYNNEI.

In regard to this clone: The read comes to an end 3 residues before the CDR3 does, leaving the germline J gene to fill in the end. The chain employs TRBV5-5 and TRBJ2-7; possible D gene TRBD1, 6 bases. Germline values: CDR1 SGHKS, CDR2 YYEKEE (reference sequence). This CDR3 is built from 13 residues. Trimming cost V 4 bases and J 3 bases, with 11 bases left between them. The CDR3 protein is CASSPVTGYEQYF. The DNA read from the CDR3 is TGTGCCAGCAGCCCAGTGACAGGCTACGAG.

As to this clone: The CDR3 extends 3 residues past the end of the read, so its final part is completed from the germline J gene. The chain links TRBV20-1 to TRBJ2-1; D is perhaps TRBD2 (7 bases). Trimming stripped 6 bases from V and 4 bases from J, with 25 bases between. This CDR3 has 17 residues. The germline gives CDR1 DFQATT, CDR2 SNEGSKA (reference sequence). This chain's CDR3 is CSALRGLVGGTYNEQFF. Incomplete CDR3 DNA: TGCAGTGCCCTAAGGGGGTTAGTGGGGGGGACTTACAATGAG.

Worth noting for this clone: The read gets to within 3 residues of the CDR3 end, and the germline J gene fills in the rest. V is TRBV5-1 and J is TRBJ2-4, with D perhaps matching TRBD1 (6 bases). V shed 4 bases and J shed 0 bases, with 14 bases lying between them. The CDR3 extends over 16 amino acids. Per germline, CDR1 SGHRS and CDR2 YFSETQ. The CDR3 loop reads CASSLNRDIAKNIQYF. CDR3 DNA, as far as it was read: TGCGCCAGCAGCCTTAACAGGGACATAGCCAAAAACATT.

As to this clone: The CDR3 end is not reached by the read, which stops 3 residues before it; the germline J gene fills it in. The chain combines TRBV5-1 with TRBJ2-5; TRBD1 matches at 7 bases. With 3 bases clipped from V and 4 bases from J, the junction kept 6 bases outside the gene matches. Germline values: CDR1 SGHRS, CDR2 YFSETQ. CDR3 length equals 14 residues. The part of the CDR3 DNA that was read is TGCGCCAGCAGCTCTAGGGGGCCCGCAGAGACC. Translation: CASSSRGPAET. The entire CDR3 sequence reads CASSSRGPAETQYF.

With respect to this clone: The read stops 3 residues short of the end of the CDR3; the missing end is completed from the germline J gene. The J gene is TRBJ1-5, the V gene TRBV12-3 or TRBV12-4; 7 bases line up with TRBD1. CDR3 size: 15 residues. V was pared by 5 bases and J by 5 bases, with 9 bases of the junction left unmatched. The CDR3 bases that were read are TGTGCCAGCAGTGAGCAGGGGGGCAGGTATCAGCCC. Translating it yields CASSEQGGRYQP. The CDR3 in its entirety is CASSEQGGRYQPQHF.

The covered CDR3 bases are TGTGCCAGCAGTTTAGACAGCCCTAGCACAGATACG. Residues: CASSLDSPSTDT. The full-length CDR3 reads as CASSLDSPSTDTQYF. The chain employs TRBV12-3 or TRBV12-4 and TRBJ2-3; D is unclear. The CDR3 end falls 3 residues outside the read, so it is completed with the germline J gene. The CDR3 totals 15 residues. V lost 1 base to trimming and J lost 0 bases, with 8 bases between them.

Concerning this clone itself: The read falls 3 residues short of the CDR3 end, and the missing part is taken from the germline J gene. The V and J genes are TRBV2 and TRBJ1-5; no firm D call. Germline lookup yields CDR1 SNHLY and CDR2 FYNNEI. Trimming removed 6 bases from V and 9 bases from J, with 12 bases in between. The CDR3 is 12 amino acids. The sequenced CDR3 bases are TGTGCCAGCAGGGTTTTCCGGGGGCCC. Its translation: CASRVFRGP. Given in full, the CDR3 is CASRVFRGPQHF.

Incomplete CDR3 DNA: TGTGCCAGCAGCTTGTTCGGGGGGCTAAATGAAAAA. Its translation: CASSLFGGLNEK. The entire CDR3 is CASSLFGGLNEKLFF. V usage is TRBV5-5 and J usage is TRBJ1-4; tentatively, D is TRBD1 (6 bases). The sequence runs out 3 residues before the end of the CDR3; the remainder is reconstructed from the germline J gene. In germline, CDR1 is SGHKS, CDR2 YYEKEE (reference sequence). Trimming pared 1 base from V and 5 bases from J, leaving 12 bases between. The CDR3 extends over 15 amino acids.

Concerning this clone itself: The read halts 3 residues ahead of the CDR3 end, with the missing end drawn from the germline J gene. The genes are TRBV2 and TRBJ1-2; D uncertain. There are 16 residues in the CDR3. CDR1 is SNHLY, CDR2 FYNNEI, per germline. The CDR3 protein is CASSEPTSGVAHDYTF. The sequenced part of the CDR3 DNA is TGTGCCAGCAGTGAGCCGACTAGCGGGGTCGCCCACGAC.

A word on this clone: The read terminates 3 residues before the CDR3 end, so the remaining end is supplied by the germline J gene. The same CDR3 also results from other DNA sequences found in this sample. The chain recombines TRBV2 with TRBJ1-3; possible D gene TRBD1, 6 bases. Between the trimmed V and J ends, which lost 6 bases and 4 bases, there was a span of 10 bases. Germline V lookup: CDR1 SNHLY, CDR2 FYNNEI. There are 13 residues in the CDR3. CDR3: CASRGTLGNTIYF. CDR3 DNA (partial): TGTGCCAGCAGAGGGACACTCGGAAACACC.

About this clone: The read stops 3 residues short of the end of the CDR3; the missing end is completed from the germline J gene. V gene TRBV6-4 combines with J gene TRBJ2-3; D is ambiguous. This CDR3 has 13 residues. CDR1 and CDR2 from the germline V gene are MRHNA and SNTAGT. V dropped 4 bases and J dropped 0 bases, with 5 bases sitting between them. The sequenced part of the CDR3 DNA is TGTGCCAGCAGTGTATCTAGCACAGATACG. It encodes CASSVSSTDT. The whole CDR3 reads CASSVSSTDTQYF.

As concerns this clone: The read finishes 3 residues shy of the CDR3 end, and the germline J gene is used to complete it. The genes are TRBV19 and TRBJ1-1, with 7 bases that match TRBD1. The germline gives CDR1 LNHDA, CDR2 SQIVND (reference sequence). Trimming removed 1 base from V and 6 bases from J; junction bases left unmatched: 5. The CDR3 is made up of 14 amino acids. Partial CDR3 DNA: TGTGCCAGTAGTATAGGGTCAGGGGGATCTGAA. Its translation: CASSIGSGGSE. In full, the CDR3 is CASSIGSGGSEAFF.